This entry is about one T cell receptor beta chain. These data belong to a study of blood T cell repertoires in COVID-19. About the study: Researchers got acute and convalescent COVID-19 samples from the United States, Italy and Spain. Nucleic acid was either cDNA or gDNA, and it came from T cells, B-cell-depleted T cells, or PBMCs.

Trimming left V 0 bases short and J 6 bases short, with 11 bases between. The V gene's germline CDR1 is KGHDR and CDR2 SFDVKD. The CDR3 is 15 residues long. In the authors' methods: Amplification of reference gene primers was used by the study to estimate nucleated cell counts. Here immunoSEQ multiplex PCR was the method, and the copy in TCRdb shows in-frame clones only, minus some. V, J and clone size derive from that table, while D and trimming were established from the DNA sequence. The table shows around 330,000 clones, with 88% occurring only once. This TCR was recovered from a woman in her forties or fifties with active or convalescent COVID-19. The sample comprised peripheral blood. The chain recombines TRBV24-1 with TRBJ2-1, with TRBD2 as a possible D gene (6 bases). Here the CDR3 reads CATSDLGAGSNEQFF. DNA for the CDR3: TGTGCCACCAGTGATTTGGGGGCGGGGTCCAATGAGCAGTTCTTC.